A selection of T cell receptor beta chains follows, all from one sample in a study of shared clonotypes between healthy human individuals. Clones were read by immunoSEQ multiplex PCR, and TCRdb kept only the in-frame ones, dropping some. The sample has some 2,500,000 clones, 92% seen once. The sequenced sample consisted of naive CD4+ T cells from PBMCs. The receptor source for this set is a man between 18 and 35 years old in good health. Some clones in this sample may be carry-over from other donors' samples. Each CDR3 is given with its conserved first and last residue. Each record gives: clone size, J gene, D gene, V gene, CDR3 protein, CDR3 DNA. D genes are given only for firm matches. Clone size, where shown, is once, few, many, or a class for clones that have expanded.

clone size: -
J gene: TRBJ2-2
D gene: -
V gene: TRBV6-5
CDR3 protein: CASGEPVHTGELFF
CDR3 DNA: TGTGCCAGCGGGGAACCCGTACACACCGGGGAGCTGTTTTTT

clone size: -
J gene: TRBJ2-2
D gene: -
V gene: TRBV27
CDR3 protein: CATKEANTGELFF
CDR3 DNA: TGTGCCACCAAGGAAGCGAACACCGGGGAGCTGTTTTTT

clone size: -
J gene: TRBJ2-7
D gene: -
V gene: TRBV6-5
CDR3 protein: CASSSSKAYEQYF
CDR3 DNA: TGTGCCAGCAGTTCTAGTAAAGCCTACGAGCAGTACTTC

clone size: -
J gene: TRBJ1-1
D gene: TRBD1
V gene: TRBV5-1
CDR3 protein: CASSLAPGQGARSFF
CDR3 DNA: TGCGCCAGCAGCTTGGCCCCCGGGCAGGGGGCGAGATCTTTCTTT

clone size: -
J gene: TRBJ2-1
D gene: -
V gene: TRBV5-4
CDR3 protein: CASSLAGGVDNEQFF
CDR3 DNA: TGTGCCAGCAGCTTGGCCGGCGGAGTGGACAATGAGCAGTTCTTC

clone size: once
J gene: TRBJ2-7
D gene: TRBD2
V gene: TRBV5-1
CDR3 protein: CASSLGVAGVSEQYF
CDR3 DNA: TGCGCCAGCAGCTTGGGGGTAGCGGGAGTAAGCGAGCAGTACTTC

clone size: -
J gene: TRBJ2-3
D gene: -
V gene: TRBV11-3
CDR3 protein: CASSRSGGEDTQYF
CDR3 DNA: TGTGCCAGCAGCCGATCCGGGGGCGAAGATACGCAGTATTTT

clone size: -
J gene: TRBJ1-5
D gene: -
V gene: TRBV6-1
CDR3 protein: CASSEARGYSNQPQHF
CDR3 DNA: TGTGCCAGCAGTGAAGCTAGGGGATATAGCAATCAGCCCCAGCATTTT

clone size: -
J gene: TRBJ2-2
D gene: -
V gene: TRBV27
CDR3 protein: CASSLEGTGELFF
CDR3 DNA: TGTGCCAGCAGTTTAGAGGGTACCGGGGAGCTGTTTTTT

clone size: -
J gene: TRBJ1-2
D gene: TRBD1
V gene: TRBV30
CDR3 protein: CAWSLTGEGYTF
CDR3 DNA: TGTGCCTGGAGTTTGACAGGGGAGGGCTACACCTTC

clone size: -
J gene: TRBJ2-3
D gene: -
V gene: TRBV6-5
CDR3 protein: CASSPGQTSTDTQYF
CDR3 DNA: TGTGCCAGCAGTCCCGGACAGACAAGCACAGATACGCAGTATTTT

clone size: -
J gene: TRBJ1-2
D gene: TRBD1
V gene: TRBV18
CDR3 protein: CASSPTGVNYGYTF
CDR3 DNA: TGTGCCAGCTCACCCACAGGGGTCAACTATGGCTACACCTTC

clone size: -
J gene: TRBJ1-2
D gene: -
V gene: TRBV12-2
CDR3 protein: CASRLLDRGPDGYTF
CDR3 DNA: TGTGCAAGTCGCTTATTGGACAGGGGGCCGGATGGCTACACCTTC

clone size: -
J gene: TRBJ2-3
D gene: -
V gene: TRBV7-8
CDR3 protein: CASSLQPGDVLYF
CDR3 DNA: TGTGCCAGCAGCCTGCAACCGGGAGATGTTTTATATTTT

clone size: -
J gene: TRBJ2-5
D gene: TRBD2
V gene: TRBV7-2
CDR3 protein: CASSLALPLAGYGWETQYF
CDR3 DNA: TGTGCCAGCAGCTTAGCGCTCCCCCTAGCGGGATACGGCTGGGAGACCCAGTACTTC

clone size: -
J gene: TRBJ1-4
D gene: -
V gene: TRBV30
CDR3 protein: CAWFVGPEKLFF
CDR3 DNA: TGTGCCTGGTTTGTGGGACCTGAAAAACTGTTTTTT

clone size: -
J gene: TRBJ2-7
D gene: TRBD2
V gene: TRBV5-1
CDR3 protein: CASSPDGRTSGGYEQYF
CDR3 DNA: TGCGCCAGCAGCCCGGATGGGAGGACGAGCGGGGGCTACGAGCAGTACTTC

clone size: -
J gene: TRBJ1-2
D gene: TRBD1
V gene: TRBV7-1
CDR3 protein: CASSPYGTGVNYGYTF
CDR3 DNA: TGTGCCAGCAGCCCTTACGGCACAGGGGTTAACTATGGCTACACCTTC

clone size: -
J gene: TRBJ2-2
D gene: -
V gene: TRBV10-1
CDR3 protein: CASSEAAGIISTTNTGELFF
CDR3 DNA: TGCGCCAGCAGTGAGGCCGCGGGAATAATTAGTACGACGAACACCGGGGAGCTGTTTTTT

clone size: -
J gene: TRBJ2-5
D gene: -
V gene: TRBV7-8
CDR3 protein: CASRQEETQYF
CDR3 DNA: TGTGCCAGCAGACAAGAAGAGACCCAGTACTTC

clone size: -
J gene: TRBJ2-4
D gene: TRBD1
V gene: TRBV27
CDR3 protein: CASSYRGRLAKNIQYF
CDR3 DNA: TGTGCCAGCAGTTACAGGGGGCGCTTAGCCAAAAACATTCAGTACTTC

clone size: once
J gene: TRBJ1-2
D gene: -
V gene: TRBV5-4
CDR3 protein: CASSLLLGREGYTF
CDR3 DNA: TGTGCCAGCAGCTTGCTCTTAGGCAGGGAGGGCTACACCTTC

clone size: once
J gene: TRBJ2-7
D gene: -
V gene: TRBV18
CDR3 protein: CASSPFRRNEQYF
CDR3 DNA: TGTGCCAGCTCACCATTCCGACGGAACGAGCAGTACTTC

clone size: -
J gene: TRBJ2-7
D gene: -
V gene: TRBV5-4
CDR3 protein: CASSLTNSYEQYF
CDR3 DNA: TGTGCCAGCAGCTTGACTAACTCCTACGAGCAGTACTTC

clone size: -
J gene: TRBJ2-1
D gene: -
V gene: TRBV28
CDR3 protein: CASSLVPPRKGGNEQFF
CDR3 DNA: TGTGCCAGCAGCCTTGTACCGCCTAGGAAGGGAGGCAATGAGCAGTTCTTC

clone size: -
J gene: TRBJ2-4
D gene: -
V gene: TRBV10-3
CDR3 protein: CAHQDDPAGRQYF
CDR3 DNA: TGTGCCCATCAGGATGATCCCGCGGGTCGCCAGTACTTC

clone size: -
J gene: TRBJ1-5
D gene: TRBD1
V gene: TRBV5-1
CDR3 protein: CASSTGTGGISNQPQHF
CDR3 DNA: TGCGCCAGCAGCACTGGGACAGGGGGTATTAGCAATCAGCCCCAGCATTTT

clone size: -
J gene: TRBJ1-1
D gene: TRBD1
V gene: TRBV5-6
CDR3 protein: CASSSPTGHTEAFF
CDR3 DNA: TGTGCCAGCAGCTCCCCGACAGGGCACACTGAAGCTTTCTTT

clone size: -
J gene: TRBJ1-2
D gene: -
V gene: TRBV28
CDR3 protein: CASSFSGTGYTF
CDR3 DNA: TGTGCCAGCAGTTTTTCGGGTACCGGCTACACCTTC

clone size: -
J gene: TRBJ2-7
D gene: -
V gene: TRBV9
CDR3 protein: CASSVGTGSAYEQYF
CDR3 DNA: TGTGCCAGCAGCGTAGGTACAGGGTCCGCCTACGAGCAGTACTTC

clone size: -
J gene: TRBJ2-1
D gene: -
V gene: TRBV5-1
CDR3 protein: CASSLVQNEQFF
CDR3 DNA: TGCGCCAGCAGCTTGGTCCAGAATGAGCAGTTCTTC

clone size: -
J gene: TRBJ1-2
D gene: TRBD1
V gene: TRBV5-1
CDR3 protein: CASSLGDRGYGGYTF
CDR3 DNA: TGCGCCAGCAGCTTGGGGGACAGGGGGTATGGCGGCTACACCTTC

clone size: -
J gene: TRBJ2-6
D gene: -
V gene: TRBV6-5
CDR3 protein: CASSRPGANVLTF
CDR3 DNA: TGTGCCAGCAGCCGGCCAGGGGCCAACGTCCTGACTTTC

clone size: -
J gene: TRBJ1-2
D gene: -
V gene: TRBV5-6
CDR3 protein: CASSLASYGYTF
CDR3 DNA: TGTGCCAGCAGCTTGGCAAGCTATGGCTACACCTTC

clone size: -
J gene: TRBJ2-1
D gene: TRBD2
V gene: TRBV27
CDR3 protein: CASSLRISAGGPWGNEQFF
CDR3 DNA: TGTGCCAGCAGTTTACGAATTTCGGCGGGAGGGCCCTGGGGCAATGAGCAGTTCTTC

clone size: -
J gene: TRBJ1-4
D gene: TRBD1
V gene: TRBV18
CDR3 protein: CASSATRDSNEKLFF
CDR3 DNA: TGTGCCAGCTCAGCGACCCGGGACAGTAATGAAAAACTGTTTTTT

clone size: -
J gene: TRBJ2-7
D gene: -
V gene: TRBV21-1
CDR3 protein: CASSTRQGAFEQYF
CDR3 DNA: TGTGCCAGCAGCACGAGACAGGGGGCATTCGAGCAGTACTTC

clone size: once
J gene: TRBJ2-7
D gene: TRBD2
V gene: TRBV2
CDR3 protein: CASTPRASGRVAYEQYF
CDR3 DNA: TGTGCCAGCACACCCCGGGCTAGCGGGAGGGTAGCCTACGAGCAGTACTTC

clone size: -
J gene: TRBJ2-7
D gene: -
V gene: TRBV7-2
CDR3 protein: CASSLIQGQSYEQYF
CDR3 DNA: TGTGCCAGCAGCTTAATCCAGGGGCAGTCCTACGAGCAGTACTTC

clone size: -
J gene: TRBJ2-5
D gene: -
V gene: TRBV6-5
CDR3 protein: CASSGPDQETQYF
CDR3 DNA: TGTGCCAGCAGCGGGCCAGACCAAGAGACCCAGTACTTC

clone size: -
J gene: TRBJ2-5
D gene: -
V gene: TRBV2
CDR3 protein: CASSVGGRKTQYF
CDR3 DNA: TGTGCCAGCAGTGTGGGGGGGCGGAAGACCCAGTACTTC

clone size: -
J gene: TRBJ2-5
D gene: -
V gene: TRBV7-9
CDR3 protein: CASTPRSNQETQYF
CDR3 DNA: TGTGCCAGCACCCCCCGCTCCAACCAAGAGACCCAGTACTTC

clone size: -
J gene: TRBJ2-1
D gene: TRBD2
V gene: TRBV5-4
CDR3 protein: CASSPKGGTSVVSEQFF
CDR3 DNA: TGTGCCAGCAGCCCCAAGGGCGGGACTAGCGTAGTAAGTGAGCAGTTCTTC

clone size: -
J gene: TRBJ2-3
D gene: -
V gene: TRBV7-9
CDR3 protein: CASSSAPPIFTDTQYF
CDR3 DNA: TGTGCCAGCAGCTCCGCCCCCCCCATTTTCACAGATACGCAGTATTTT

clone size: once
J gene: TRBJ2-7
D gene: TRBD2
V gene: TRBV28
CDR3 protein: CASSPEEGLTYEQYF
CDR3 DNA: TGTGCCAGCAGTCCAGAAGAGGGACTAACCTACGAGCAGTACTTC

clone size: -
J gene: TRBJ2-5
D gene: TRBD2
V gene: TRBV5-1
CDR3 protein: CASSFTSGGQETQYF
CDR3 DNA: TGCGCCAGCAGCTTTACCAGCGGGGGTCAAGAGACCCAGTACTTC

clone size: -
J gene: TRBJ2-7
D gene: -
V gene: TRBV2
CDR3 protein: CSSHLVAYEQYF
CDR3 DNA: TGTTCAAGCCATCTCGTTGCCTACGAGCAGTACTTC

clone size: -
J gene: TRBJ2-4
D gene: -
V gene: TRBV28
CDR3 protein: CASSGAGLAKNIQYF
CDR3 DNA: TGTGCCAGCAGTGGCGCGGGTCTAGCCAAAAACATTCAGTACTTC

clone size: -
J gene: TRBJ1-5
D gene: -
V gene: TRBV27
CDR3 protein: CASSYKGFWENSNQPQHF
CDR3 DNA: TGTGCCAGCAGTTATAAGGGGTTTTGGGAAAATAGCAATCAGCCCCAGCATTTT